Following are 19 T cell receptor beta chains from one sample sequenced in a study of blood T cells in healthy people across ages. Through a sample-barcoded 5' primer and a J-beta primer mix, a second PCR was run for about 6 to 11 cycles. TCRdb recomputed calls from the 5' RACE reads with MiXCR, one row per CDR3 protein. Here the sample spans over 1,500,000 distinct CDR3 sequences, approximately 50% being singletons. The specimen sequenced was blood. Receptor source: a woman in her 40s in good health.

This clonotype was found a few times. The rearrangement links TRBV20-1 to TRBJ2-1; 8 bases fit TRBD1. Germline trimming cut 3 bases from V and 8 bases from J; bases unmatched to any gene: 18. Germline V CDR1 and CDR2: DFQATT, SNEGSKA (reference sequence). The CDR3 length is 17 residues. CDR3 sequence (DNA): TGCAGTGCTAGGGGGGTCGTCCGGGACAGGTCCTTCGATGAGCAGTTCTTC. This sequence encodes CSARGVVRDRSFDEQFF.

The chain is built from TRBV11-2 and TRBJ2-5; 8 bases line up with TRBD2. The germline V gene has CDR1 SGHAT and CDR2 FQNNGV. This CDR3 spans 19 amino acids. J gave up 1 base and V 8 bases, and 21 bases lay outside the gene matches. CDR3 nucleotides: TGTGCCAGCGCCTTGGGTCAGCCAGCGGGGGCGATTCGCCAAGAGACCCAGTACTTC. Translating it yields CASALGQPAGAIRQETQYF.

The chain links TRBV20-1 to TRBJ2-4; TRBD2 matches 13 bases. The end of the DNA is better explained by TRBJ2-7, so the J call may be wrong. This CDR3 is built from 15 residues. Per germline, CDR1 DFQATT and CDR2 SNEGSKA (reference sequence). DNA of the CDR3: TGCAGTGCTACCGGTACTAGCGGGAGGGCGGGCGAGCAGTACTTC. Residues: CSATGTSGRAGEQYF.

CDR3 nucleotides: TGCAGCCTGAGAGACAGGGTCGTATCCTACAATGAGCAGTTCTTC. Residues: CSLRDRVVSYNEQFF. The chain couples TRBV29-1 to TRBJ2-1, with 7 bases fitting TRBD1. The germline V gene encodes CDR1 SQVTM and CDR2 ANQGSEA. J gave up 1 base and V 8 bases, and 11 bases lay outside the gene matches. The CDR3 totals 15 residues.

The chain joins TRBV5-1 to TRBJ2-7; D may be TRBD2 (5 bases). The germline CDR1 and CDR2 sequences are SGHRS and YFSETQ. V lost 0 bases and J 5 bases, leaving 15 bases between the germline ends. The CDR3 totals 15 residues. CDR3 DNA sequence: TGCGCCAGCAGCTTGGGAGAACTAGTGGCACACGAGCAGTACTTC. It specifies CASSLGELVAHEQYF.

This clonotype was counted only a few times. The J gene is TRBJ1-2, the V gene TRBV28, with D maybe TRBD1 (6 bases). Between the trimmed V and J ends, which lost 1 base and 3 bases, there was a span of 21 bases. The CDR3 has 18 amino acids. Germline V CDR1 and CDR2: MDHEN, SYDVKM. DNA for the CDR3: TGTGCCAGCAGTTTATTATCGGACAGTACTCACCTGCACTATGGCTACACCTTC. Amino acid sequence: CASSLLSDSTHLHYGYTF.

The rearrangement uses TRBV7-8 and TRBJ2-5, with D unresolved. The V end was cut by 4 bases, the J end by 0 bases, with 9 bases between. Germline assignment: CDR1 SGHVS and CDR2 FQNEAQ. CDR3 length: 14 residues. Here the CDR3 DNA reads TGTGCCAGCAGCTCTTACATGTACCAAGAGACCCAGTACTTC. This translates into CASSSYMYQETQYF. The whole variable domain, filled in from reference TRBV7-8 and TRBJ2-5, reads GAGVSQSPRYKVAKRGQDVALRCDPISGHVSLFWYQQALGQGPEFLTYFQNEAQLDKSGLPSDRFFAERPEGSVSTLKIQRTQQEDSAVYLCASSSYMYQETQYFGPGTRLLVL.

This clonotype was seen only a few times. V is TRBV4-2 and J is TRBJ2-7; 7 bases match TRBD2. Matching the DNA end better, TRBJ2-5 makes the J call doubtful. The CDR3 has 16 residues. The germline CDR1 and CDR2 sequences are LGHNA and YNFKEQ. CDR3 nucleotide sequence: TGTGCCAGCAGCCAAGATAAGCGGGGCCCACGAGAGACCCAGTACTTC. This sequence encodes CASSQDKRGPRETQYF.

This chain uses TRBV4-2 with TRBJ1-4, with TRBD1 as a possible D gene (6 bases). Germline lookup yields CDR1 LGHNA and CDR2 YNFKEQ. This CDR3 comprises 15 residues. Between the trimmed V and J ends, which lost 3 bases and 5 bases, there was a span of 13 bases. The CDR3, as DNA: TGTGCCAGCAGCCACCAACAGGGTCGGAATGAAAAACTGTTTTTT. Translated: CASSHQQGRNEKLFF.

Turning to this clonotype: One end of the junction varies from germline; a read error may be responsible. The chain links TRBV7-7 to TRBJ2-3; D may correspond to TRBD1 or TRBD2 (6 bases each). Germline V CDR1 and CDR2: SSHAT, FNYEAQ (reference sequence). The CDR3 has 15 residues. The chain's CDR3 is CASSLGGISTDTRYF. In DNA, the CDR3 is TGTGCTAGCAGCTTAGGGGGGATTAGCACAGATACGCGGTATTTT. Full variable domain (rest looked up from reference TRBV7-7 and TRBJ2-3): GAGVSQSPRYKVTKRGQDVTLRCDPISSHATLYWYQQALGQGPEFLTYFNYEAQPDKSGLPSDRFSAERPEGSISTLTIQRTEQRDSAMYRCASSLGGISTDTRYFGPGTRLTVL.

This clonotype was counted a few times. The V and J genes are TRBV5-1 and TRBJ1-2; D may be TRBD1 (5 bases). V lost 6 bases and J lost 8, with 17 bases in between. Germline V gene sequence: CDR1 SGHRS, CDR2 YFSETQ. This CDR3 is 13 amino acids long. The CDR3, as DNA: TGCGCCAGCACCCTTGGAGAGGGACGCGGCTACACCTTC. It specifies CASTLGEGRGYTF.

This clonotype showed up just a few times. An end of the junction does not agree with germline; a read error may underlie this. The chain is built from TRBV7-7 and TRBJ2-3, with 7 bases that match TRBD2. The germline V gene has CDR1 SSHAT and CDR2 FNYEAQ (reference sequence). This CDR3 spans 15 amino acids. DNA for the CDR3: TGTGCTAGCAGCCATTCTAGCGGCCTCACAGATACGCAGTATTTT. Translation gives CASSHSSGLTDTQYF.

This clonotype appeared a few times. This chain links TRBV28 with TRBJ1-6; perhaps TRBD1 as D (5 bases). Germline loops: CDR1 MDHEN, CDR2 SYDVKM. V lost 10 bases, J lost 6 bases, and 10 bases lay in between. The CDR3 runs to 12 residues. As DNA, the CDR3 is TGTGCCACCCGGGACGCTAATTCACCCCTCCACTTT. It specifies CATRDANSPLHF.

The chain is built from TRBV6-2 or TRBV6-3 and TRBJ2-5; D assignment may be TRBD1 or TRBD2 (6 bases each). Germline CDR1 and CDR2: MNHEY and SVGEGT. This CDR3 comprises 17 residues. V was shortened by 8 bases and J by 0 bases, with 22 bases between the two germline ends. The CDR3 loop reads CASSKVQRGGYQETQYF. CDR3 sequence (DNA): TGTGCCAGCTCCAAGGTACAGCGAGGGGGGTACCAAGAGACCCAGTACTTC.

This clonotype was recorded only once. This rearrangement joins TRBV19 to TRBJ2-5; D perhaps matches TRBD2 (6 bases). The assigned J gene may be wrong: the sequence end matches TRBJ2-1 better. This CDR3 is 13 amino acids long. CDR1 is LNHDA, CDR2 SQIVND, per germline (reference sequence). CDR3 nucleotide sequence: TGTGCCAGTAAGGGACTCATACAAGAGACCCAGTTCTTC. Translated: CASKGLIQETQFF.

J is TRBJ2-4 and V is TRBV11-3; 10 positions match TRBD2. In germline, CDR1 is SGHNT, CDR2 YENEEA. J gave up 2 bases and V 5 bases, and 6 bases lay outside the gene matches. The CDR3 is 16 residues long. CDR3 protein: CASSLGLADTKNIQYF. The CDR3 bases are TGTGCCAGCAGCCTCGGACTAGCGGATACCAAAAACATTCAGTACTTC. Combining the CDR3 with reference TRBV11-3 and TRBJ2-4 gives the whole variable domain EAGVVQSPRYKIIEKKQPVAFWCNPISGHNTLYWYLQNLGQGPELLIRYENEEAVDDSQLPKDRFSAERLKGVDSTLKIQPAELGDSAVYLCASSLGLADTKNIQYFGAGTRLSVL.

This chain uses TRBV2 with TRBJ2-5; no definite D call. The germline V gene has CDR1 SNHLY and CDR2 FYNNEI. Between the trimmed V and J ends, which lost 2 bases and 2 bases, there was a span of 9 bases. The CDR3 extends over 14 amino acids. This CDR3 is CASSEKILQETQYF. Written as DNA, the CDR3 is TGTGCCAGCAGTGAAAAAATACTACAAGAGACCCAGTACTTC.

This sequence joins TRBV2 and TRBJ2-1, with D possibly TRBD2 on 7 matching bases. Trimming removed 1 base at V and 5 bases at J, with 15 bases between. Germline CDR1 is SNHLY and CDR2 is FYNNEI. This CDR3 region has 16 residues. CDR3 amino acids: CASSEEQGRGNNEQFF. CDR3 in DNA: TGTGCCAGCAGTGAAGAGCAGGGGAGGGGTAACAATGAGCAGTTCTTC.

The rearrangement joins TRBV6-2 or TRBV6-3 to TRBJ2-1; 8 bases line up with TRBD1. This CDR3 spans 14 amino acids. Per germline, CDR1 MNHEY and CDR2 SVGEGT. The V gene end was trimmed by 6 bases and the J gene end by 5 bases; junction bases not matched to a gene: 6. The CDR3 loop is CASSGQGSHNEQFF. CDR3 coding DNA: TGTGCCAGCAGCGGACAGGGTTCCCACAATGAGCAGTTCTTC.